The 7 T cell receptor beta chains in this list originate from one sample, sequenced in a study of OX40 agonist ivuxolimab in advanced cancers. The assay was immunoSEQ multiplex PCR, and TCRdb's table has in-frame clones only and misses some. The sample records about 19,000 clones, around 80% being singletons. The starting material was CD4+ or CD8+ T cells sorted from blood, obtained in a trial of the OX40 agonist ivuxolimab. These receptor sequences come from an adult with an advanced solid tumor such as melanoma, head and neck, liver or kidney cancer.

The J gene is TRBJ1-5, the V gene TRBV5-8, with D unclear. This CDR3 has 16 residues. Looked up from germline, CDR1 is SGHTS and CDR2 is YDEGEE. Trimming removed 0 bases at V and 0 bases at J, with 10 bases between. The CDR3 bases are TGTGCCAGCAGCTTGGTTCCAGTCTATAGCAATCAGCCCCAGCATTTT. Protein sequence: CASSLVPVYSNQPQHF.

The rearrangement links TRBV6-1 to TRBJ2-7, with 9 bases aligning to TRBD1. CDR1 MNHNS and CDR2 SASEGT come from the germline V gene. The CDR3 extends over 15 amino acids. Unmatched junction bases numbered 7, after V lost 4 bases and J lost 3 bases. The CDR3 DNA is TGTGCCAGCAGTGTCGGGACAGGGCCGGGCTACGAGCAGTACTTC. The encoded protein is CASSVGTGPGYEQYF.

This chain links TRBV5-1 with TRBJ2-3; TRBD2 matches 10 bases. Germline-derived CDR1 and CDR2 are SGHRS and YFSETQ. The CDR3 is made up of 15 amino acids. J was trimmed by 2 bases and V by 3 bases; bases with no gene match: 3. CDR3 protein: CASSSTSGFTDTQYF. Here the CDR3 DNA reads TGCGCCAGCAGCTCGACTAGCGGGTTCACAGATACGCAGTATTTT.

This clone is medium-sized (0.01 to 0.1%) by share. The J gene is TRBJ2-7, the V gene TRBV5-4, with D possibly matching TRBD1 (7 bases). Trimming stripped 0 bases from V and 3 bases from J, with 16 bases between. CDR1 and CDR2 from the germline V gene are SGHNT and YYREEE (reference sequence). This CDR3 contains 16 residues. As DNA, the CDR3 is TGTGCCAGCAGCTTGGGACGGCAGGGGGGTATCTACGAGCAGTACTTC. Translating it yields CASSLGRQGGIYEQYF.

This rearrangement joins TRBV7-2 to TRBJ1-2; D remains unclear. The CDR3 consists of 14 residues. Germline assignment: CDR1 SGHTA and CDR2 FQGNSA. Trimming pared 1 base from V and 3 bases from J, leaving 9 bases between. Written as DNA, the CDR3 is TGTGCCAGCAGCTTAGACCCCGGACACTATGGCTACACCTTC. Protein sequence: CASSLDPGHYGYTF.

This chain connects TRBV9 to TRBJ1-1, with TRBD1 matching over 7 bases. CDR1 SGDLS and CDR2 YYNGEE come from the germline V gene. V lost 0 bases and J lost 5; bases outside the gene matches: 7. The CDR3 consists of 15 residues. The CDR3 region has the DNA TGTGCCAGCAGCGTAGTTGGGGACAGATGGACTGAAGCTTTCTTT. It translates to CASSVVGDRWTEAFF.

V and J are TRBV14 and TRBJ1-2; D not resolved. Per the germline V gene, CDR1 is SGHDN and CDR2 is FVKESK. V dropped 0 bases and J dropped 5 bases, with 13 bases sitting between them. This CDR3 is 15 amino acids long. CDR3 DNA sequence: TGTGCCAGCAGCCAAGATTCCGTGTTATATTATGGCTACACCTTC. Its translation is CASSQDSVLYYGYTF.